One sample yielded the 14 T cell receptor beta chains listed below, sequenced in a study of T cells after yellow fever vaccination. One entry per CDR3 protein, called by TCRdb with MiXCR from the 5' RACE reads. Seen here are roughly 320,000 distinct CDR3 sequences, roughly a tenth observed once, and the top ten hold around 3.2%. The specimen comprised CD4+ T cells sorted from PBMCs, sampled 45 days after the yellow fever booster vaccination. The origin of the receptors is a man aged 18 to 30 who received the YFV17D yellow fever vaccine.

This chain uses TRBV5-1 with TRBJ2-3; D may be TRBD1 (6 bases). The CDR3 spans 14 residues. Germline lookup yields CDR1 SGHRS and CDR2 YFSETQ. V was shortened by 4 bases and J by 4 bases, with 13 bases between the two germline ends. CDR3 amino acids: CASSPQQGADTQYF. The CDR3, as DNA: TGCGCCAGCAGCCCCCAACAGGGTGCAGATACGCAGTATTTT. Using reference TRBV5-1 and TRBJ2-3 for the parts outside the CDR3, the full variable domain is KAGVTQTPRYLIKTRGQQVTLSCSPISGHRSVSWYQQTPGQGLQFLFEYFSETQRNKGNFPGRFSGRQFSNSRSEMNVSTLELGDSALYLCASSPQQGADTQYFGPGTRLTVL.

This clonotype was seen only a few times. The chain links TRBV19 to TRBJ2-3, with a weak D call TRBD2 (6 bases). The CDR3 consists of 15 residues. Germline values: CDR1 LNHDA, CDR2 SQIVND (reference sequence). With 5 bases removed from V and 6 bases from J, the gap between germline ends came to 18 bases. The DNA of the CDR3 is TGTGCCAGTAGTTCATCCTCCGGGACTCGTGATACGCAGTATTTT. This codes for CASSSSSGTRDTQYF.

V and J are TRBV10-1 and TRBJ1-5, with no clear D. Germline V CDR1 and CDR2: WNHNN, SYGVQD (reference sequence). V was clipped by 2 bases and J by 4 bases, with 15 bases between them. The CDR3 loop spans 16 amino acids. In DNA, the CDR3 is TGCGCCAGCAGTGAGCCCCGGGGAGGTGAGAATCAGCCCCAGCATTTT. Translation: CASSEPRGGENQPQHF.

Ten or more counts support this clonotype. The chain links TRBV5-1 to TRBJ2-7; TRBD1 agrees at 7 bases. The CDR3 loop spans 15 amino acids. J gave up 3 bases and V 3 bases, and 9 bases lay outside the gene matches. CDR1 is SGHRS, CDR2 YFSETQ, per germline. CDR3 DNA sequence: TGCGCCAGCAGCTCCAGGGGGATTGGGAACTACGAGCAGTACTTC. It encodes CASSSRGIGNYEQYF.

This clonotype was seen a few times. The CDR3: CASSQNEGAEQYF. The DNA of the CDR3 is TGTGCCAGCAGCCAGAATGAAGGGGCCGAGCAGTACTTC. The gene calls are TRBV6-2 or TRBV6-3 and TRBJ2-7, with D maybe TRBD1 (5 bases). This CDR3 has 13 amino acids. The V gene's germline CDR1 is MNHEY and CDR2 SVGEGT. The V end lost 6 bases, the J end lost 6 bases, and 15 bases lay between the germline ends.

The sample holds a few counts of this clonotype. The chain links TRBV5-4 to TRBJ2-2; possible D gene TRBD1, 7 bases. The CDR3 consists of 16 residues. Germline CDR1 SGHNT, CDR2 YYREEE (reference sequence). Trimming took 0 bases from V and 7 from J, leaving 16 bases between them. For the CDR3, the DNA is TGTGCCAGCAGCTTGGGGGGGGACAGCACTTACGGGGAGCTGTTTTTT. Translation: CASSLGGDSTYGELFF.

This clonotype was counted between two and nine times. CDR3 coding DNA: TGTGCCAGCAGCCCCGGTTGGGCGCCTAATGAAAAACTGTTTTTT. Translation gives CASSPGWAPNEKLFF. V is TRBV7-8 and J is TRBJ1-4; D is uncertain. The ends were cut back, 5 bases at V and 3 bases at J, with 13 bases in the middle. The CDR3 runs to 15 residues. Germline CDR1 reads SGHVS; CDR2 reads FQNEAQ.

The chain is built from TRBV5-1 and TRBJ2-3; 8 bases line up with TRBD1. V gave up 6 bases and J gave up 2 bases; unmatched junction bases: 14. CDR3 size: 17 residues. The V gene's germline CDR1 is SGHRS and CDR2 YFSETQ. The CDR3 DNA reads TGCGCCAGCACTCCTCCCGGGACAGGAAGCCCCACAGATACGCAGTATTTT. Its translation: CASTPPGTGSPTDTQYF.

The V call is TRBV6-5, the J call TRBJ1-1, with 8 bases matching TRBD1. The CDR3 sequence is 16 residues long. With V trimmed by 0 bases and J by 0 bases, 3 bases remained unmatched. CDR1 MNHEY and CDR2 SVGAGI come from the germline V gene. The DNA for the CDR3 is TGTGCCAGCAGTTACTCCCAGGGGGCAATGAACACTGAAGCTTTCTTT. It codes for CASSYSQGAMNTEAFF.

This clonotype was seen a few times. V gene TRBV9 combines with J gene TRBJ2-1; D not certain. The germline V gene encodes CDR1 SGDLS and CDR2 YYNGEE. V shed 0 bases and J shed 10 bases, with 11 bases lying between them. The CDR3 length is 13 residues. This CDR3 is CASSVDWVSEQFF. The CDR3 bases are TGTGCCAGCAGCGTAGATTGGGTTTCCGAGCAGTTCTTC.

There are a few counts of this clonotype. The rearrangement links TRBV7-9 to TRBJ2-1, with TRBD2 as a possible D gene (5 bases). CDR3 length equals 15 residues. Germline values: CDR1 SEHNR, CDR2 FQNEAQ (reference sequence). The V end lost 5 bases, the J end lost 6 bases, and 17 bases lay between the germline ends. The CDR3 reads CASSSREPRINEQFF. CDR3 nucleotides: TGTGCCAGCAGCAGCCGGGAACCTCGCATCAATGAGCAGTTCTTC. Variable domain in full (rest from reference TRBV7-9 and TRBJ2-1): DTGVSQNPRHKITKRGQNVTFRCDPISEHNRLYWYRQTLGQGPEFLTYFQNEAQLEKSRLLSDRFSAERPKGSFSTLEIQRTEQGDSAMYLCASSSREPRINEQFFGPGTRLTVL.

This clonotype was picked up a small number of times. This chain connects TRBV3-1 to TRBJ2-5; tentative D call: TRBD2 (6 bases). CDR1 is LGHDT, CDR2 YNNKEL, per germline (reference sequence). The CDR3 extends over 15 amino acids. Trimming shortened V by 3 bases and J by 1 base, and 12 bases separated the two germline ends. The CDR3 DNA reads as TGTGCCAGCAGCCACAATCCGGGGGTCCAAGAGACCCAGTACTTC. Its protein product is CASSHNPGVQETQYF.

This clonotype was picked up a small number of times. Germline is not matched at one junction end, which may reflect a read error. This chain links TRBV4-3 with TRBJ2-1; 12 nucleotides agree with TRBD2. The CDR3 consists of 13 residues. Germline CDR1 and CDR2: LGHNA and YSLEER. CDR3 DNA sequence: TGCGCCAGCAGCCAACGACTAGCGGGGGTCGTATACTTC. Residues: CASSQRLAGVVYF.

J is TRBJ2-4 and V is TRBV5-4; D possibly uses TRBD1 or TRBD2 (6 bases each). Germline assignment: CDR1 SGHNT and CDR2 YYREEE (reference sequence). The CDR3 runs to 14 residues. V lost 1 base and J lost 5, with 10 bases in between. CDR3 amino acids: CASSLTGAQNIQYF. CDR3 bases: TGTGCCAGCAGCTTGACGGGGGCTCAAAACATTCAGTACTTC.